The 25 T cell receptor beta chains listed next were all sequenced from one sample in a study of cytomegalovirus exposure and HLA in healthy donors. The PCR employed 60 Vbeta primers together with 13 Jbeta primers. Sequencing used immunoSEQ multiplex PCR; TCRdb keeps in-frame clones, though not all of them. The sample lists 90,000 to 150,000 clones; around three quarters were seen once. Sequencing input: PBMCs. The receptors were sampled from a human donor in good health.

This chain connects TRBV29-1 to TRBJ2-4, with 10 bases that match TRBD1. Germline V gene sequence: CDR1 SQVTM, CDR2 ANQGSEA. The CDR3 extends over 15 amino acids. Trimming cost V 6 bases and J 7 bases; bases outside gene matches: 12. This CDR3 is CSVPETGTGVNIQYF. For the CDR3, the DNA is TGCAGCGTCCCCGAGACCGGGACAGGGGTTAACATTCAGTACTTC.

The chain links TRBV4-2 to TRBJ2-3, with 8 bases that match TRBD1. The CDR3 is 15 amino acids. The V gene's germline CDR1 is LGHNA and CDR2 YNFKEQ. V was pared by 2 bases and J by 10 bases, with 11 bases of the junction left unmatched. The DNA of the CDR3 is TGTGCCAGCAGCCAACCCGGACAGGGTGCTAGGTCGCAGTATTTT. Translating gives CASSQPGQGARSQYF.

The rearrangement links TRBV13 to TRBJ2-2, with D perhaps matching TRBD2 (6 bases). There are 15 residues in the CDR3. From germline, CDR1 is PRHDT and CDR2 FYEKMQ (reference sequence). The germline V and J ends were trimmed by 5 bases and 6 bases, with 16 bases remaining between them. The CDR3 DNA reads as TGTGCCAGCAGCCCCCAGACGGGGGAAGCCGGGGAGCTGTTTTTT. Translated, it gives CASSPQTGEAGELFF.

The chain has TRBV6-5 and TRBJ1-2, with 10 bases aligning to TRBD1. V lost 0 bases and J lost 8; bases outside the gene matches: 3. The CDR3 runs 14 residues. Germline loops: CDR1 MNHEY, CDR2 SVGAGI. The CDR3 protein is CASSYSGQGEGYTF. The DNA of the CDR3 is TGTGCCAGCAGTTACTCCGGACAGGGGGAAGGCTACACCTTC.

This chain connects TRBV4-1 to TRBJ2-7; 12 nucleotides line up with TRBD2. With 1 base clipped from V and 4 bases from J, the junction kept 2 bases outside the gene matches. Germline V gene lookup returns CDR1 MGHRA and CDR2 YSYEKL. CDR3 length: 15 amino acids. DNA for the CDR3: TGCGCCAGCAGCCAAGGACTAGCGGGAGCTTACGAGCAGTACTTC. It translates to CASSQGLAGAYEQYF.

V usage is TRBV15 and J usage is TRBJ2-3; 11 nucleotides line up with TRBD2. The germline V gene encodes CDR1 LNHNV and CDR2 YYDKDF (reference sequence). There are 19 residues in the CDR3. V was clipped by 2 bases and J by 0 bases; unmatched bases: 10. CDR3 DNA: TGTGCCACCAGCAGACCGGCTAGCGGGAGGACGTATAGCACAGATACGCAGTATTTT. Translating gives CATSRPASGRTYSTDTQYF.

The rearrangement joins TRBV5-1 to TRBJ2-2, with D uncertain. Trimming pared 1 base from V and 0 bases from J, leaving 10 bases between. The CDR3 is made up of 16 amino acids. Germline V gene data show CDR1 as SGHRS and CDR2 as YFSETQ. DNA for the CDR3: TGCGCCAGCAGCTTGTTAAGCGCCGCGAACACCGGGGAGCTGTTTTTT. Translation: CASSLLSAANTGELFF. Looking up the rest from reference TRBV5-1 and TRBJ2-2 gives the full variable domain: KAGVTQTPRYLIKTRGQQVTLSCSPISGHRSVSWYQQTPGQGLQFLFEYFSETQRNKGNFPGRFSGRQFSNSRSEMNVSTLELGDSALYLCASSLLSAANTGELFFGEGSRLTVL.

J is TRBJ2-7 and V is TRBV7-6; tentatively, D is TRBD2 (5 bases). This CDR3 has 13 residues. The V end was cut by 6 bases, the J end by 5 bases, with 14 bases between. Germline V gene lookup returns CDR1 SGHVS and CDR2 FNYEAQ. The chain's CDR3 is CASRSGELDEQYF. The CDR3 DNA sequence: TGTGCCAGCAGAAGCGGCGAGTTGGACGAGCAGTACTTC.

J is TRBJ1-1 and V is TRBV19; 11 nucleotides match TRBD1. V shed 7 bases and J 0 bases; nucleotides not matched to a gene: 10. This CDR3 spans 17 amino acids. In germline, CDR1 is LNHDA, CDR2 SQIVND (reference sequence). This CDR3 reads CASIPPRTGGMNTEAFF. The CDR3 nucleotides read TGTGCCAGTATTCCCCCGAGGACAGGGGGCATGAACACTGAAGCTTTCTTT.

This chain joins TRBV5-1 and TRBJ1-5; 7 bases fit TRBD1. The CDR3 has 14 amino acids. The germline V gene has CDR1 SGHRS and CDR2 YFSETQ. V was pared by 1 base and J by 7 bases, with 5 bases of the junction left unmatched. The CDR3, as DNA: TGCGCCAGCAGCTTGAGACAGGGAGGACAGCCCCAGCATTTT. This codes for CASSLRQGGQPQHF.

The V call is TRBV19, the J call TRBJ2-3; D might be TRBD1 (5 bases). CDR1 is LNHDA and CDR2 is SQIVND in the germline V gene (reference sequence). Trimming pared 7 bases from V and 5 bases from J, leaving 13 bases between. The CDR3 extends over 13 amino acids. CDR3 in amino acids: CASTPRQRDTQYF. The CDR3 nucleotides are TGTGCCAGTACCCCCCGACAGCGAGATACGCAGTATTTT.

The rearrangement joins TRBV27 to TRBJ2-5; the D gene is possibly TRBD2 (5 bases). Trimming took off 5 bases at V and 1 base at J, with 14 bases between the two ends. The CDR3 is 15 residues long. Per the germline V gene, CDR1 is MNHEY and CDR2 is SMNVEV (reference sequence). The CDR3 bases are TGTGCCAGCAGTAGCCTGGACGGGATCCAAGAGACCCAGTACTTC. Translating it yields CASSSLDGIQETQYF.

The chain links TRBV11-2 to TRBJ1-3; no clear D. This CDR3 is 12 amino acids long. Germline assignment: CDR1 SGHAT and CDR2 FQNNGV. V was shortened by 2 bases and J by 4 bases, with 3 bases between the two germline ends. Here the CDR3 DNA reads TGTGCCAGCAGCTTACAGGGAAACACCATATATTTT. This encodes CASSLQGNTIYF.

The chain couples TRBV6-1 to TRBJ1-2, with D uncertain. The CDR3 runs to 12 residues. In germline, CDR1 is MNHNS, CDR2 SASEGT. Trimming shortened V by 4 bases and J by 3 bases, and 6 bases separated the two germline ends. The CDR3 nucleotides read TGTGCCAGCAGTGGCGACTACTATGGCTACACCTTC. Its translation is CASSGDYYGYTF.

J is TRBJ1-2 and V is TRBV7-6, with D possibly being TRBD1 (5 bases). CDR3 length equals 17 residues. Germline CDR1 and CDR2: SGHVS and FNYEAQ. V shed 5 bases and J shed 4 bases, with 23 bases lying between them. This chain's CDR3 is CASSPWSSSDTSYGYTF. DNA of the CDR3: TGTGCCAGCAGCCCATGGAGTTCGTCGGACACAAGCTATGGCTACACCTTC.

This clone was detected a few times. The chain recombines TRBV5-1 with TRBJ2-1; D might be TRBD1 (6 bases). The V and J ends lost 1 base and 4 bases respectively, with 15 bases between them. CDR1 and CDR2 (germline): SGHRS, YFSETQ. This CDR3 has 16 residues. CDR3 loop: CASSLSTDRIYNEQFF. DNA for the CDR3: TGCGCCAGCAGCTTGTCGACTGACAGGATATACAATGAGCAGTTCTTC.

The rearrangement links TRBV6-5 to TRBJ1-1; TRBD1 agrees at 8 bases. Germline loops: CDR1 MNHEY, CDR2 SVGAGI. The V segment lost 7 bases and the J segment 5 bases; nucleotides outside the gene matches: 12. The CDR3 covers 15 residues. CDR3 in amino acids: CASTKSGQGRTEAFF. CDR3 DNA: TGTGCCAGCACCAAGTCTGGACAGGGAAGGACTGAAGCTTTCTTT.

The chain links TRBV7-9 to TRBJ2-7; 9 bases agree with TRBD1. V trimming: 7 bases; J trimming: 5 bases; junction bases outside the gene matches: 9. This CDR3 contains 14 residues. Germline V gene sequence: CDR1 SEHNR, CDR2 FQNEAQ (reference sequence). The CDR3 nucleotides are TGTGCCAGCACTAGGGGACAGGGAGGAAACGAGCAGTACTTC. Encoded protein: CASTRGQGGNEQYF.

The chain combines TRBV28 with TRBJ2-7, with D uncertain. This CDR3 contains 13 residues. Trimming pared 5 bases from V and 4 bases from J, leaving 12 bases between. Germline-derived CDR1 and CDR2 are MDHEN and SYDVKM. CDR3 sequence reads: CASSTPAGYEQYF. CDR3 nucleotide sequence: TGTGCCAGCAGTACCCCCGCCGGGTACGAGCAGTACTTC.

This clone was detected only once. The J gene is TRBJ2-2, the V gene TRBV27; 8 bases line up with TRBD2. This CDR3 has 17 residues. Germline V gene lookup returns CDR1 MNHEY and CDR2 SMNVEV (reference sequence). V shed 2 bases, J shed 4 bases, and the junction held 9 bases outside the gene matches. The CDR3, as DNA: TGTGCCAGCAGTTTAAGTTTTGGCGGGAGGAGCACCGGGGAGCTGTTTTTT. The encoded protein is CASSLSFGGRSTGELFF.

This chain links TRBV4-1 with TRBJ1-6, with D possibly being TRBD1 (5 bases). The CDR3 is 16 amino acids. The germline gives CDR1 MGHRA, CDR2 YSYEKL. V was pared by 4 bases and J by 0 bases, with 10 bases between. The chain's CDR3 is CASSPDSSSYNSPLHF. As DNA, the CDR3 is TGCGCCAGCAGCCCCGACAGCAGCTCCTATAATTCACCCCTCCACTTT.

The chain recombines TRBV27 with TRBJ2-2; perhaps TRBD1 as D (6 bases). V was clipped by 3 bases and J by 6 bases, with 14 bases between them. Germline V gene data show CDR1 as MNHEY and CDR2 as SMNVEV (reference sequence). The CDR3 runs to 15 residues. The CDR3 bases are TGTGCCAGCAGTTTTCAGGGGTTTAACCCCGGGGAGCTGTTTTTT. Translating gives CASSFQGFNPGELFF.

The chain employs TRBV15 and TRBJ2-1; 10 bases align to TRBD2. The CDR3 runs 15 residues. The V gene's germline CDR1 is LNHNV and CDR2 YYDKDF (reference sequence). Losses at the gene ends were 5 bases for V and 9 bases for J; bases not matched to a gene: 10. The CDR3 region is CATSPPSGRIGEQFF. The CDR3 region has the DNA TGTGCCACCAGCCCCCCTAGCGGGAGAATCGGTGAGCAGTTCTTC.

Notes on this clone: One junction end disagrees with the germline gene, perhaps due to a read error. V usage is TRBV9 and J usage is TRBJ2-6; a weak D match, TRBD1 (5 bases). Germline V CDR1 and CDR2: SGDLS, YYNGEE. This CDR3 is built from 15 residues. The CDR3 DNA follows: TGTGCCAGCAGCGTAGTTCCCTCTGGGGCCAACGGCCTGACTTTC. This encodes CASSVVPSGANGLTF.

V gene TRBV23-1 combines with J gene TRBJ1-4; the match to TRBD1 covers 8 bases. TRBV23-1 is filed as an ORF, its function uncertain. The CDR3 is 16 amino acids. The junction had 5 bases not matched to a gene; V was cut back by 0 bases and J by 5 bases. The CDR3 nucleotides read TGCGCCAGCAGTCAATCGATCAACAGGGGGAATGAAAAACTGTTTTTT. Translated, it gives CASSQSINRGNEKLFF.